These T cell receptor beta chains were read from a single sample in a study of T-cell reconstitution after alpha-beta-depleted transplantation in children. TCRdb analysed the PCR reads with MiXCR anew, one entry per CDR3 protein. The table has around 490,000 distinct CDR3 sequences, 9.5% to 12% seen once. Here the sequenced sample was PBMCs, mostly from graft donor cells, taken 180 days after TCRalphabeta/CD19-depleted stem cell transplant. The receptors stem from a female patient aged 2-9 years who had a stem cell transplant for aplastic anemia, so the T cells may come from the graft donor. Each CDR3 is given with its conserved first and last residue. A D gene is named only where the DNA matches it firmly. A clone size is listed for some rows: how often the clone was seen (once, few, many), or a class if it is expanded.

j_call	clone_size	v_call	d_call	cdr3_aa	cdr3_nt
TRBJ2-1	-	TRBV24-1	TRBD2	CATSDLSSGAFHEQFF	TGTGCCACCAGTGATTTAAGTAGCGGGGCTTTCCATGAGCAGTTCTTC
TRBJ2-5	-	TRBV5-1	-	CASSLEGAPVKTQYF	TGCGCCAGCAGCTTGGAGGGAGCTCCCGTCAAGACCCAGTACTTC
TRBJ2-5	many	TRBV6-1	TRBD2	CASTEAGAWETQYF	TGTGCCAGCACCGAAGCGGGAGCTTGGGAGACCCAGTACTTC
TRBJ1-4	few	TRBV6-1	TRBD1	CASRSGTGTEKLFF	TGTGCCAGCAGGTCCGGGACAGGGACTGAAAAACTGTTTTTT
TRBJ2-2	-	TRBV11-2	TRBD2	CASSLDRGLAGIFNTGELFF	TGTGCCAGCAGCTTAGATCGGGGACTAGCGGGGATATTTAACACCGGGGAGCTGTTTTTT
TRBJ2-2	-	TRBV12-3/TRBV12-4	-	CASWERVRLAPAGELFF	TGTGCCAGCTGGGAGAGGGTTCGGCTCGCCCCGGCCGGGGAGCTGTTTTTT
TRBJ2-3	few	TRBV5-6	TRBD1	CASSLGTGVTDTQYF	TGTGCCAGCAGCTTGGGGACAGGGGTCACAGATACGCAGTATTTT
TRBJ1-1	many	TRBV20-1	TRBD1	CNPGQGATEAFF	TGCAATCCGGGACAGGGGGCAACTGAAGCTTTCTTT
TRBJ1-5	-	TRBV11-2	-	CASSLAGKSNQPQHF	TGTGCCAGCAGCTTAGCAGGGAAAAGCAATCAGCCCCAGCATTTT
TRBJ2-5	few	TRBV6-5	TRBD2	CASSYSRPGLALQETQYF	TGTGCCAGCAGTTACTCGAGGCCGGGACTAGCCCTCCAAGAGACCCAGTACTTC
TRBJ1-5	few	TRBV6-6	-	CASSYSNSQPQHF	TGTGCCAGCAGTTACTCGAACAGTCAGCCCCAGCATTTT
TRBJ2-2	many	TRBV15	-	CATLATGELFF	TGTGCCACCCTGGCCACCGGGGAGCTGTTTTTT
TRBJ1-1	many	TRBV12-3/TRBV12-4	-	CASSLSGGRAEAFF	TGTGCCAGCAGTTTATCGGGGGGACGGGCTGAAGCTTTCTTT
TRBJ1-5	-	TRBV6-2/TRBV6-3	TRBD1	CASSDARGRQPQHF	TGTGCCAGCAGTGACGCCAGGGGGCGGCAGCCCCAGCATTTT
TRBJ1-2	-	TRBV14	-	CASSQDDSYGYTF	TGTGCCAGCAGCCAAGATGACAGCTATGGCTACACCTTC
TRBJ1-2	few	TRBV7-2	-	CASSWRGGEEGYTF	TGTGCCAGCAGCTGGAGGGGGGGGGAGGAAGGCTACACCTTC
TRBJ1-2	many	TRBV10-3	-	CAISAAGNYGYTF	TGTGCCATCAGTGCGGCAGGGAACTATGGCTACACCTTC
TRBJ2-2	few	TRBV18	TRBD2	CASSPPSISGGTGELFF	TGTGCCAGCTCACCACCGTCTATTAGCGGGGGCACCGGGGAGCTGTTTTTT
TRBJ1-2	few	TRBV18	-	CASSPRSKQGRRGYTF	TGTGCCAGCTCACCACGGTCCAAACAGGGACGCCGTGGCTACACCTTC
TRBJ2-7	-	TRBV14	TRBD1	CASSQLGTVRGEQYF	TGTGCCAGCAGCCAACTCGGGACAGTCCGAGGCGAGCAGTACTTC
TRBJ2-2	few	TRBV5-5	-	CASIGEGGELFF	TGTGCCAGCATAGGCGAAGGCGGGGAGCTGTTTTTT
TRBJ2-2	few	TRBV28	-	CASSLEAPASPGELFF	TGTGCCAGCAGTTTAGAGGCCCCGGCTAGCCCCGGGGAGCTGTTTTTT
TRBJ2-1	-	TRBV6-1	-	CASSHGGVSNEQFF	TGTGCCAGCAGCCACGGAGGGGTCAGCAATGAGCAGTTCTTC
TRBJ2-3	few	TRBV7-2	-	CASSPGALTDTQYF	TGTGCCAGCAGCCCCGGGGCTCTCACAGATACGCAGTATTTT
TRBJ2-1	many	TRBV28	TRBD2	CASSPQREPYNEQFF	TGTGCCAGCAGCCCCCAGCGGGAGCCATACAATGAGCAGTTCTTC
TRBJ2-3	few	TRBV18	-	CASSPGTDTDTQYF	TGTGCCAGCTCCCCGGGAACTGACACAGATACGCAGTATTTT
TRBJ1-2	-	TRBV7-8	-	CASSFWAGVPELYGYTF	TGTGCCAGCAGCTTTTGGGCCGGGGTCCCGGAGCTGTATGGCTACACCTTC
TRBJ2-7	-	TRBV6-5	TRBD2	CASSYSRAGTGGEQYF	TGTGCCAGCAGTTACTCGAGGGCGGGGACGGGAGGCGAGCAGTACTTC
TRBJ2-2	-	TRBV12-3/TRBV12-4	-	CASIPGARFLNTGELFF	TGTGCCAGCATTCCAGGGGCCCGATTCCTGAACACCGGGGAGCTGTTTTTT
TRBJ1-1	few	TRBV29-1	-	CSVEAGLLKGLNTEAFF	TGCAGCGTTGAAGCCGGGTTACTGAAGGGGCTGAACACTGAAGCTTTCTTT
TRBJ1-4	few	TRBV9	-	CASSEGSSATNEKLFF	TGTGCCAGCAGCGAAGGCAGTTCTGCAACTAATGAAAAACTGTTTTTT
TRBJ2-7	-	TRBV27	TRBD2	CASSLGTSGVHPTSGQYF	TGTGCCAGCAGTTTGGGGACTAGCGGTGTTCACCCTACGAGCGGGCAGTACTTC
TRBJ2-1	-	TRBV5-1	-	CASSLPPEGLLSYNEQFF	TGCGCCAGCAGCTTGCCTCCCGAAGGACTCCTTTCCTACAATGAGCAGTTCTTC
TRBJ2-7	few	TRBV2	TRBD2	CARRTSGAYEQYF	TGTGCCAGGCGGACTAGCGGAGCCTACGAGCAGTACTTC
TRBJ1-4	-	TRBV18	TRBD1	CASSPRDRPNEKLFF	TGTGCCAGCTCACCCCGGGACAGACCAAATGAAAAACTGTTTTTT
TRBJ2-1	-	TRBV15	-	CATSRVSGSYNEQFF	TGTGCCACCAGCAGAGTCAGCGGGTCCTACAATGAGCAGTTCTTC
TRBJ2-7	many	TRBV29-1	TRBD2	CSVWPSGRVYEQYF	TGCAGCGTTTGGCCTAGCGGGAGGGTCTACGAGCAGTACTTC
TRBJ2-1	many	TRBV20-1	-	CSAPRPEQFF	TGCAGTGCTCCGCGGCCTGAGCAGTTCTTC
TRBJ2-5	-	TRBV5-5	-	CASSPLAPRETQYF	TGTGCCAGCAGCCCGCTGGCCCCGCGAGAGACCCAGTACTTC
TRBJ2-1	few	TRBV10-3	TRBD2	CAITAGLAGGWHNEQFF	TGTGCCATCACCGCGGGACTAGCGGGAGGGTGGCACAATGAGCAGTTCTTC
TRBJ2-1	-	TRBV4-3	-	CASSQVMIISYNEQFF	TGCGCCAGCAGCCAAGTGATGATAATCTCCTACAATGAGCAGTTCTTC
TRBJ1-1	few	TRBV7-9	-	CASSLGGGSPDTEAFF	TGTGCCAGCAGCTTAGGTGGCGGAAGTCCTGACACTGAAGCTTTCTTT
TRBJ2-3	many	TRBV5-1	-	CASSRRGASTDTQYF	TGCGCCAGCAGCCGGCGGGGCGCTAGCACAGATACGCAGTATTTT
TRBJ2-2	many	TRBV29-1	TRBD1	CSVRDRGTNTGELFF	TGCAGCGTTCGGGACAGGGGGACGAACACCGGGGAGCTGTTTTTT
TRBJ2-3	-	TRBV20-1	-	CSAARTRRDTQYF	TGCAGTGCAGCACGGACCAGACGGGATACGCAGTATTTT
TRBJ2-3	many	TRBV5-1	TRBD2	CASSFRGADTQYF	TGTGCCAGCAGTTTTCGGGGGGCAGATACGCAGTATTTT
TRBJ2-3	few	TRBV14	-	CASSQSVLGTDTQYF	TGTGCCAGCAGCCAAAGTGTTTTAGGCACAGATACGCAGTATTTT
TRBJ1-1	-	TRBV19	-	CASSIKGNEAFF	TGTGCCAGTAGTATAAAAGGTAATGAAGCTTTCTTT
TRBJ1-2	few	TRBV9	-	CASSVPGQNGYTF	TGTGCCAGCAGCGTACCCGGACAGAACGGCTACACCTTC
TRBJ2-1	-	TRBV20-1	TRBD2	CSAPTRSGSYNEQFF	TGCAGTGCTCCTACCCGAAGCGGGAGTTACAATGAGCAGTTCTTC
TRBJ1-5	-	TRBV6-5	-	CASSSDAKFAPQHF	TGTGCCAGCAGTTCGGACGCCAAATTTGCGCCCCAGCATTTT
TRBJ1-1	few	TRBV10-2	TRBD1	CASRRTGGTYTEAFF	TGCGCCAGCAGAAGGACAGGGGGCACCTACACTGAAGCTTTCTTT
TRBJ2-3	many	TRBV24-1	TRBD1	CATSETGTGGRGQYF	TGTGCCACCAGTGAGACCGGGACAGGTGGACGGGGGCAGTATTTT
TRBJ2-7	-	TRBV28	-	CASSWSFLFGYEQYF	TGTGCCAGCAGTTGGAGTTTCCTGTTTGGATACGAGCAGTACTTC
TRBJ2-1	few	TRBV29-1	-	CSVEDGSGNEQFF	TGCAGCGTTGAAGATGGTTCGGGAAATGAGCAGTTCTTC